What follows describes a single T cell receptor (beta chain). The specificity of this receptor is unknown. Per-base qualities were not stored, and no clone one base away is much larger. The data stem from a study of blood T cell repertoires in COVID-19 (dated by TCRdb to 2019 to 2021). Concerning the study at large: Samples from collaborators originated in the United States, Italy and Spain and spanned both the acute and convalescent phases of COVID-19. The prospective study material was composed of cDNA or gDNA derived from T cells, B-cell-depleted T cells, or PBMCs. Subjects who had been exposed to COVID-19, were actively infected with it, or had recovered from it provided the deeply sampled blood TCRbeta repertoires that made up the dataset. The repertoires were made available in a free public database intended to serve as a resource for research on the immune response to SARS-CoV-2. The samples were drawn from the first 160 participants of the ongoing ImmuneRACE study and from 1,254 subjects provided by 6 global collaborators. The sample metadata nearly always contained a de-identified subject ID, COVID-19 status, age in years and sex. Where HLA class I and class II types were available, the types were taken from metadata supplied by the sample provider, not from assay-based typing.

The germline V end is reduced by 4 bases and the J end by 9 bases; junction bases left unmatched: 13. From the cysteine up to the phenylalanine, the CDR3 has a length of 14 residues. Of all the DNA, just the CDR3 is kept, 42 bases in frame from base 1. CDR1 and CDR2 (SGHRS, YFSETQ) derive from the germline V gene. Whole blood was collected in K2EDTA tubes by collaborating institutions according to the institutions' own protocols. For TCRbeta analysis, collaborators shipped samples as frozen whole blood, isolated PBMCs, or DNA extracted from either of those sample types. The immunoSEQ Assay, a bias-controlled multiplex PCR, was used to amplify TCRbeta CDR3 regions from genomic DNA. As for how the authors treated the data: The number of nucleated cells in each sample was estimated by amplification of reference gene primers within the assay. Sequence reads were collapsed and filtered to measure the absolute abundance of every unique TCRbeta CDR3 rearrangement. For each sample, productive Simpson clonality was calculated by taking the square root of Simpson's diversity index across productive rearrangements. Imported from immuneACCESS, the table was reduced by TCRdb to in-frame sequences with V and J called. These copies leave out some clones; in studies compared against another copy, an unresolved V gene accounts for under half, and the cause of the remainder is not known. V and J calls and clone size follow that table, whereas D and trimming were derived from the DNA. This sample has roughly 140,000 clones in its table, and 88% of those were observed once. The biggest ten clones account for roughly a tenth of the sample.

General findings and caveats noted by the study authors: Clinical and demographic metadata were provided uncurated, with the amount varying by source and participant.

The receptor comes from a man over 45 with active or convalescent COVID-19. Here the chain combines TRBV5-1 and TRBJ2-7, and 7 junctional nucleotides match TRBD2. The sample comprised peripheral blood. The DNA sequence is as follows: TGCGCCAGCAGCCGTTTCGTTGAGCGGGACTCGCAGTACTTC. The translation is CASSRFVERDSQYF.